Sequencing of this T cell receptor (beta chain) was carried out in a study of PD-L1 blockade in urothelial cancer. About the research overall: Blood samples had a median of 141,255 T cells.

Spiking of synthetic TCR analog templates was performed in each PCR. TCRdb's table, derived via immunoSEQ multiplex PCR, lists solely in-frame clones and lacks some. In the table there are 55,000 to 70,000 clones, about 82% of which are singletons. Germline values: CDR1 MNHNY, CDR2 SVGAGI (reference sequence). Losses at the gene ends were 4 bases for V and 8 bases for J; bases not matched to a gene: 1. The CDR3 is 12 residues long. The chain recombines TRBV6-6 with TRBJ2-1; 8 bases match TRBD2. The starting material was PBMCs, obtained around atezolizumab (anti-PD-L1) treatment. This clonotype originated in a middle-aged man with urothelial cancer. The CDR3: CASSSAGDEQFF. For the CDR3, the DNA is TGTGCCAGCAGTTCAGCGGGAGATGAGCAGTTCTTC.